Shown below are 27 T cell receptor beta chains from a single sample sequenced in a study of blood T cell repertoires in COVID-19. The data were produced by immunoSEQ multiplex PCR, yet TCRdb's version contains in-frame clones alone and is incomplete. This repertoire shows under 450,000 clones, roughly four fifths found once; its top ten account for 5.1%. The sequenced sample consisted of PBMCs or T cells enriched from blood (not recorded which). Receptors originate from a woman in her fifties or sixties who had recovered from COVID-19.

V and J are TRBV28 and TRBJ1-3; D is uncertain. The V end lost 5 bases, the J end lost 8 bases, and 16 bases lay between the germline ends. The CDR3 length is 14 residues. The V gene's germline CDR1 is MDHEN and CDR2 SYDVKM. The CDR3 DNA reads as TGTGCCAGCAGTCTCTCGTTTGGAGGTGACACCATATATTTT. It specifies CASSLSFGGDTIYF.

This chain uses TRBV11-3 with TRBJ2-3, with no clear D. Trimming removed 1 base from V and 5 bases from J, with 10 bases in between. Germline assignment: CDR1 SGHNT and CDR2 YENEEA. CDR3 length: 14 amino acids. DNA for the CDR3: TGTGCCAGCAGCTTAGGCACAGCCGTAGATACGCAGTATTTT. This translates into CASSLGTAVDTQYF.

The count of this clone is one. The V call is TRBV10-3, the J call TRBJ1-2, with 8 bases fitting TRBD1. V trimming: 0 bases; J trimming: 9 bases; junction bases outside the gene matches: 3. The CDR3 loop spans 13 amino acids. Germline V gene lookup returns CDR1 ENHRY and CDR2 SYGVKD. This CDR3 reads CAISESGQGSYTF. For the CDR3, the DNA is TGTGCCATCAGTGAGTCAGGACAGGGAAGCTACACCTTC.

The chain employs TRBV7-2 and TRBJ1-2; 7 bases match TRBD1. The V gene's germline CDR1 is SGHTA and CDR2 FQGNSA. Trimming cost V 1 base and J 7 bases; bases outside gene matches: 9. The CDR3 sequence is 15 residues long. DNA for the CDR3: TGTGCCAGCAGCTTAGAGAAGACAGGGTTTGGTGGCTACACCTTC. It codes for CASSLEKTGFGGYTF.

The chain carries TRBV19 and TRBJ2-1; D possibly corresponds to TRBD2 (5 bases). The V end lost 5 bases, the J end lost 2 bases, and 16 bases lay between the germline ends. The CDR3 is made up of 16 amino acids. The germline V gene encodes CDR1 LNHDA and CDR2 SQIVND (reference sequence). CDR3 region: CASSSSRDRPYNEQFF. The CDR3 DNA is TGTGCCAGTAGTTCCTCGAGGGATAGGCCCTACAATGAGCAGTTCTTC.

The rearrangement uses TRBV5-1 and TRBJ1-1; no definite D call. Germline V gene data show CDR1 as SGHRS and CDR2 as YFSETQ. The CDR3 is made up of 13 amino acids. The V end was cut by 5 bases, the J end by 1 base, with 9 bases between. Here the CDR3 reads CASRQNRNTEAFF. For the CDR3, the DNA is TGCGCCAGCAGACAAAACAGGAACACTGAAGCTTTCTTT.

The chain has TRBV13 and TRBJ1-4, with 8 bases lining up with TRBD1. The germline CDR1 and CDR2 sequences are PRHDT and FYEKMQ (reference sequence). Trimming cost V 5 bases and J 8 bases; bases outside gene matches: 10. The CDR3 sequence is 15 residues long. The CDR3 bases are TGTGCCAGCAGCGCCCCAGGGGGCAATGGGGAAAAACTGTTTTTT. It is translated as CASSAPGGNGEKLFF.

The chain is built from TRBV18 and TRBJ1-1; D might be TRBD1 (6 bases). The germline V gene encodes CDR1 KGHSH and CDR2 LQKENI. This CDR3 is built from 15 residues. The V and J ends lost 3 bases and 1 base respectively, with 12 bases between them. The CDR3 coding sequence is TGTGCCAGCTCACCGGTGACAGGTCCGAACACTGAAGCTTTCTTT. Protein sequence: CASSPVTGPNTEAFF.

The chain has TRBV24-1 and TRBJ1-2; a weak D match, TRBD1 (5 bases). Trimming stripped 6 bases from V and 4 bases from J, with 11 bases between. The CDR3 sequence is 13 residues long. The germline V gene encodes CDR1 KGHDR and CDR2 SFDVKD. The CDR3 DNA is TGTGCCACCAGTAAGGGGCCGGGCTATGGCTACACCTTC. This gives the protein CATSKGPGYGYTF.

The chain recombines TRBV7-8 with TRBJ2-2; TRBD2 aligns across 7 bases. Germline CDR1 SGHVS, CDR2 FQNEAQ. The J segment lost 3 bases and the V segment lost 7 bases, leaving 5 bases of the junction unmatched. The CDR3 has 14 amino acids. The CDR3 DNA follows: TGTGCCAGCATCGATAGCGGGCACACCGGGGAGCTGTTTTTT. It encodes CASIDSGHTGELFF.

V usage is TRBV3-1 (or the pseudogene TRBV3-2) and J usage is TRBJ2-5, with 7 bases identical to TRBD2. Germline-derived CDR1 and CDR2 are LGHDT and YNNKEL (reference sequence). This CDR3 contains 13 residues. V lost 9 bases and J lost 0; bases outside the gene matches: 4. The CDR3 DNA sequence: TGTGCCAGTACAGCGGGAAACCAAGAGACCCAGTACTTC. Its translation: CASTAGNQETQYF.

In its sample, this clone was seen a few times. The chain joins TRBV12-3 or TRBV12-4 to TRBJ1-5; D is undetermined. The CDR3 covers 13 residues. Trimming cost V 3 bases and J 6 bases, with 9 bases left between them. The CDR3, as DNA: TGTGCCAGCAGTTTTTCCCCCCGTCAGCCCCAGCATTTT. As protein: CASSFSPRQPQHF.

This chain connects TRBV20-1 to TRBJ1-6; possible D gene TRBD1, 6 bases. The CDR3 consists of 15 residues. In germline, CDR1 is DFQATT, CDR2 SNEGSKA (reference sequence). V was cut by 3 bases and J by 9 bases, with 18 bases left in between. The CDR3 sequence: CSASDWGQTGSPLHF. The CDR3 bases are TGCAGTGCTAGTGACTGGGGACAAACAGGTTCACCCCTCCACTTT.

This chain links TRBV5-6 with TRBJ1-1, with TRBD1 as a possible D gene (5 bases). CDR1 is SGHDT and CDR2 is YYEEEE in the germline V gene. This CDR3 region has 17 residues. The V end lost 0 bases, the J end lost 7 bases, and 22 bases lay between the germline ends. The CDR3 nucleotides are TGTGCCAGCAGCTTGGCCGGTAGGGGTTTTTATCAAGTTGAAGCTTTCTTT. It encodes CASSLAGRGFYQVEAFF.

This chain joins TRBV12-3 or TRBV12-4 and TRBJ1-4; no definite D call. The CDR3 has 13 amino acids. V gave up 3 bases and J gave up 5 bases, with 7 bases separating them. CDR3 coding DNA: TGTGCCAGCAGTTTTTCTACGAATGAAAAACTGTTTTTT. It encodes CASSFSTNEKLFF.

This clone was observed a single time. The CDR3 sequence: CASSLGPQGVSPLHF. The DNA for the CDR3 is TGTGCCAGCAGCCTCGGGCCCCAGGGGGTTTCACCCCTCCACTTT. The V call is TRBV5-6, the J call TRBJ1-6; 7 bases map to TRBD1. Looked up from germline, CDR1 is SGHDT and CDR2 is YYEEEE. The CDR3 spans 15 residues. J was trimmed by 9 bases and V by 4 bases; bases with no gene match: 10.

V gene TRBV4-2 combines with J gene TRBJ2-7, with D perhaps matching TRBD2 (5 bases). Germline CDR1 is LGHNA and CDR2 is YNFKEQ. V dropped 1 base and J dropped 5 bases, with 18 bases sitting between them. This CDR3 comprises 16 residues. The CDR3 region has the DNA TGTGCCAGCAGCCAAGCAGGACGGGGTTTTGTACACGAGCAGTACTTC. It translates to CASSQAGRGFVHEQYF.

About this clone: The same CDR3 is also encoded by other DNA sequences in this sample. Here the CDR3 reads CASSLGDRVYEQYF. CDR3 DNA sequence: TGCGCCAGCAGCTTGGGGGACAGGGTGTACGAGCAGTACTTC. This chain connects TRBV5-1 to TRBJ2-7, with 9 bases fitting TRBD1. CDR1 is SGHRS and CDR2 is YFSETQ in the germline V gene. The CDR3 covers 14 residues. V gave up 0 bases and J gave up 4 bases; unmatched junction bases: 2.

The chain recombines TRBV12-3 or TRBV12-4 with TRBJ2-7, with TRBD2 as a possible D gene (6 bases). V dropped 10 bases and J dropped 0 bases, with 13 bases sitting between them. This CDR3 contains 13 residues. The CDR3 loop reads CAILRGLSYEQYF. The CDR3 DNA is TGTGCCATCTTAAGGGGACTCTCCTACGAGCAGTACTTC.

The genes are TRBV20-1 and TRBJ2-1; TRBD1 matches at 7 bases. The CDR3 runs to 13 residues. The junction had 2 bases not matched to a gene; V was cut back by 3 bases and J by 3 bases. The germline CDR1 and CDR2 sequences are DFQATT and SNEGSKA (reference sequence). The CDR3 region is CSASGDSYNEQFF. CDR3 coding DNA: TGCAGTGCTAGTGGGGACAGCTACAATGAGCAGTTCTTC.

The chain recombines TRBV7-6 with TRBJ2-1; 11 nucleotides align to TRBD2. V was pared by 8 bases and J by 5 bases, with 11 bases of the junction left unmatched. The CDR3 loop spans 16 amino acids. The germline gives CDR1 SGHVS, CDR2 FNYEAQ. Here the CDR3 reads CASGYSPGLADNEQFF. The CDR3 nucleotides are TGTGCCAGCGGGTACAGCCCGGGACTAGCGGACAATGAGCAGTTCTTC.

This clone was seen once. The CDR3 sequence: CASSLTGGEYEQYF. In DNA form, the CDR3 reads TGTGCCAGCAGCTTGACAGGGGGGGAGTACGAGCAGTACTTC. The chain links TRBV7-2 to TRBJ2-7; TRBD1 matches 9 bases. The CDR3 extends over 14 amino acids. Germline lookup yields CDR1 SGHTA and CDR2 FQGNSA. Germline trimming cut 3 bases from V and 4 bases from J; bases unmatched to any gene: 4.

V and J are TRBV18 and TRBJ2-1, with D unresolved. V lost 2 bases, J lost 10 bases, and 6 bases lay in between. Germline CDR1 and CDR2: KGHSH and LQKENI. The CDR3 length is 11 residues. CDR3 coding DNA: TGTGCCAGCTCACCAAAGGAGGAGCAGTTCTTC. Its translation is CASSPKEEQFF.

The chain is built from TRBV7-8 and TRBJ1-5, with a weak D call TRBD1 (5 bases). Germline CDR1 and CDR2: SGHVS and FQNEAQ. This CDR3 is 15 amino acids long. V lost 0 bases and J lost 7, with 13 bases in between. CDR3 loop: CASSLAGPKRQPQHF. The CDR3, as DNA: TGTGCCAGCAGCTTAGCGGGGCCCAAGAGGCAGCCCCAGCATTTT.

The CDR3 region has the DNA TGTGCCAGCAGCTATGGAAACAGTGCTTCTGGAAACACCATATATTTT. It is translated as CASSYGNSASGNTIYF. The chain has TRBV2 and TRBJ1-3, with no clear D. The ends were cut back, 6 bases at V and 1 base at J, with 16 bases in the middle. From germline, CDR1 is SNHLY and CDR2 FYNNEI. The CDR3 totals 16 residues.

This rearrangement joins TRBV6-6 to TRBJ2-1, with D perhaps matching TRBD2 (5 bases). CDR1 and CDR2 (germline): MNHNY, SVGAGI (reference sequence). The CDR3 sequence is 14 residues long. Between the trimmed V and J ends, which lost 7 bases and 8 bases, there was a span of 18 bases. CDR3 in DNA: TGTGCCAGCATCTCTAGAGTCGGGGTGGATGAGCAGTTCTTC. Its protein product is CASISRVGVDEQFF.

The chain couples TRBV7-8 to TRBJ1-2; D gene uncertain. The CDR3 length is 13 residues. V lost 5 bases and J lost 6, with 13 bases in between. From germline, CDR1 is SGHVS and CDR2 FQNEAQ. The DNA for the CDR3 is TGTGCCAGCAGCCCCGGTCTTGTACATGGCTACACCTTC. Its translation: CASSPGLVHGYTF.